These T cell receptor beta chains were read from a single sample in a study of sequential checkpoint blockade in melanoma. Measured with immunoSEQ multiplex PCR; TCRdb has only the in-frame clones, and not every one. The data contain 7,000 to 9,500 clones, roughly a quarter of them singletons. The specimen was tumor tissue (inferred from file names), collected from a patient given nivolumab and ipilimumab in sequence. These TCRs come from a human donor with melanoma. Each CDR3 is given with its conserved first and last residue. D genes are given only for firm matches. The size of a clone is reported for some rows only, either as once, few or many, or as a class for expanded clones.

size | D | J | V | DNA | CDR3
NA | NA | TRBJ1-1 | TRBV6-8 | TGTGCCAGCAGTTACGATCTGGGCACTGAAGCTTTCTTT | CASSYDLGTEAFF
few | TRBD1 | TRBJ2-7 | TRBV6-8 | TGTGCCAGCAGTGTCGAGGAAGGGACAGGGGGCTACGAGCAGTACTTC | CASSVEEGTGGYEQYF
few | NA | TRBJ1-1 | TRBV9 | TGTGCCAGCAGCGTCACAGGGAACACTGAAGCTTTCTTT | CASSVTGNTEAFF
NA | TRBD2 | TRBJ2-1 | TRBV14 | TGTGCCAGCAGCCCTGGCGGGAGGTTCAATGAGCAGTTCTTC | CASSPGGRFNEQFF
many | TRBD1 | TRBJ1-4 | TRBV11-3 | TGTGCCAGCAGCTTAGGGGACAGCACTAATGAAAAACTGTTTTTT | CASSLGDSTNEKLFF
NA | NA | TRBJ2-2 | TRBV5-1 | TGCGCCAGCAGCTTGGTATCCGGGGGCGAGGCCGGGGAGCTGTTTTTT | CASSLVSGGEAGELFF
few | NA | TRBJ2-3 | TRBV11-3 | TGTGCCAGCAGTGTATTTGGGCGAGGCACAGATACGCAGTATTTT | CASSVFGRGTDTQYF
few | NA | TRBJ1-2 | TRBV29-1 | TGCAGCGTTGATTCTTCGGGTCCGGGGAGGGGCTACACCTTC | CSVDSSGPGRGYTF
NA | NA | TRBJ2-5 | TRBV9 | TGTGCCAGCAGCGTCAGGGCAGGCCAGCGGGAGACCCAGTACTTC | CASSVRAGQRETQYF
medium-sized | NA | TRBJ2-1 | TRBV28 | TGTGCCAGCCTTCCGAGAGGACGGAAGTACAATGAGCAGTTCTTC | CASLPRGRKYNEQFF
few | NA | TRBJ1-1 | TRBV6-8 | TGTGCCAGCAGTTCCGTTCTGACTAACACTGAAGCTTTCTTT | CASSSVLTNTEAFF
NA | NA | TRBJ2-5 | TRBV5-1 | TGCGCCAGCAGCGAAGGGGCGGGCCAAGAGACCCAGTACTTC | CASSEGAGQETQYF
many | NA | TRBJ2-5 | TRBV11-3 | TGTGCCAGCAGCAGACGGGACGGCCGCCAAGAGACCCAGTACTTC | CASSRRDGRQETQYF
few | TRBD2 | TRBJ2-1 | TRBV28 | TGTGCCAGCAGTGTCCAACTAGCGGCTTCCTACAATGAGCAGTTCTTC | CASSVQLAASYNEQFF
few | NA | TRBJ2-6 | TRBV28 | TGTGCCAGCAGTCCCCCCCCGGTTGGGGCCAACGTCCTGACTTTC | CASSPPPVGANVLTF
once | NA | TRBJ2-2 | TRBV5-1 | TGCGCCAGCAGCTTGGGTGCTAGCGTAAACACCGGGGAGCTGTTTTTT | CASSLGASVNTGELFF
NA | NA | TRBJ2-1 | TRBV9 | TGTGCCAGCAGTGAAGGGGCCCCTAGGAATGAGCAGTTCTTC | CASSEGAPRNEQFF
NA | NA | TRBJ2-2 | TRBV18 | TGTGCCAGCTCACCACAGACCAACACCGGGGAGCTGTTTTTT | CASSPQTNTGELFF
many | TRBD1 | TRBJ2-7 | TRBV9 | TGTGCCAGCATTCAACAGGGGGCGGCAATCTACGAGCAGTACTTC | CASIQQGAAIYEQYF
few | TRBD2 | TRBJ2-7 | TRBV9 | TGTGCCAGCAGCGGGACTAGCGGGAGGTACGAGCAGTACTTC | CASSGTSGRYEQYF
NA | TRBD1 | TRBJ2-2 | TRBV5-1 | TGCGCCAGCAGCTTCCCTGGCAGGGGGCAAGGCACCGGGGAGCTGTTTTTT | CASSFPGRGQGTGELFF
NA | TRBD1 | TRBJ2-7 | TRBV18 | TGTGCCAGCTCACCGGGGACAGGGAACGAGCAGTACTTC | CASSPGTGNEQYF
many | TRBD2 | TRBJ2-7 | TRBV11-3 | TGTGCCAGCAGCCCTGGACTAGCACAAACCTACGAGCAGTACTTC | CASSPGLAQTYEQYF
many | NA | TRBJ2-1 | TRBV11-3 | TGTGCCAGCAGCTACCCCGTTGGAAACGGGGATGAGCAGTTCTTC | CASSYPVGNGDEQFF
few | NA | TRBJ1-6 | TRBV28 | TGTGCCAGCAGTCCCGGACAGAGCTCCTATAATTCACCCCTCCACTTT | CASSPGQSSYNSPLHF
many | TRBD1 | TRBJ1-6 | TRBV4-1 | TGCGCCAGCAGCCGGCAGGGCAGTAGGGGGCCTGGGAATTCACCCCTCCACTTT | CASSRQGSRGPGNSPLHF
many | NA | TRBJ1-2 | TRBV23-1 | TGCGCCAGCAGCTACCCCGGGGGACGAGGCTACACCTTC | CASSYPGGRGYTF
NA | NA | TRBJ2-7 | TRBV7-2 | TGTGCCAGCAGCATAAGACAGGACTACGAGCAGTACTTC | CASSIRQDYEQYF
NA | TRBD1 | TRBJ1-4 | TRBV9 | TGTGCCAGCAGCTCCCCGGACAGGGGGCGTTTAGGTGAAAAACTGTTTTTT | CASSSPDRGRLGEKLFF
few | NA | TRBJ2-3 | TRBV11-3 | TGTGCCAGCAGCCCGCTGGGGCAGGGCACAGATACGCAGTATTTT | CASSPLGQGTDTQYF
NA | NA | TRBJ2-7 | TRBV28 | TGTGCCAGCAGTTATTTAGAACAGGACTACGAGCAGTACTTC | CASSYLEQDYEQYF
few | NA | TRBJ2-3 | TRBV11-3 | TGTGCCAGCAGCCCGCTAGCTTGGGGGGCGACACACACAGATACGCAGTATTTT | CASSPLAWGATHTDTQYF
NA | TRBD2 | TRBJ2-3 | TRBV11-3 | TGTGCCAGCAGTTACGGGGGGGCAGTAGATACGCAGTATTTT | CASSYGGAVDTQYF
many | NA | TRBJ2-2 | TRBV11-3 | TGTGCCAGCAGCTCTTGGCAGGGCGGCAGAACCGGGGAGCTGTTTTTT | CASSSWQGGRTGELFF
NA | TRBD1 | TRBJ1-2 | TRBV12-5 | TGTGCCAGCGGTAAACAGGGGCCCTTGGATGGCTACACCTTC | CASGKQGPLDGYTF
NA | TRBD2 | TRBJ2-7 | TRBV18 | TGTGCCAGCTCACTCTCCGGGACTAGCGGATACTACGAGCAGTACTTC | CASSLSGTSGYYEQYF
NA | TRBD1 | TRBJ2-7 | TRBV18 | TGTGCCAGCTCTCGGGACAGCTCCTACGAGCAGTACTTC | CASSRDSSYEQYF
medium-sized | NA | TRBJ2-7 | TRBV6-8 | TGTGCCAGCAGTTACGGGGCAGGGGTTTCCTACGAGCAGTACTTC | CASSYGAGVSYEQYF
many | TRBD1 | TRBJ1-6 | TRBV11-3 | TGTGCCAGCAGCTTTAACCCCATGGGACAGGGAGATTCACCCCTCCACTTT | CASSFNPMGQGDSPLHF
few | TRBD2 | TRBJ2-1 | TRBV11-3 | TGTGCCAGCAGCTTACGTACGCAGCGGGGGTTTAAGGATGAGCAGTTCTTC | CASSLRTQRGFKDEQFF
NA | TRBD1 | TRBJ2-7 | TRBV19 | TGTGCCAGTAGTACCGTAGACAGGGCCCACGAGCAGTACTTC | CASSTVDRAHEQYF
NA | TRBD1 | TRBJ2-6 | TRBV6-8 | TGTGCCAGCAGTTACTCGGTACCCCTTCCAGGGGGCGGCTCTGGGGCCAACGTCCTGACTTTC | CASSYSVPLPGGGSGANVLTF
few | NA | TRBJ2-5 | TRBV6-7 | TGTGCCAGCAGTGAAGTGGAGACCCAGTACTTC | CASSEVETQYF
few | NA | TRBJ2-2 | TRBV11-3 | TGTGCCAGCAGCTCCCTAGGGGGGGCCGGGCTGACCGGGGAGCTGTTTTTT | CASSSLGGAGLTGELFF
few | NA | TRBJ2-7 | TRBV9 | TGTGCCAGCAGCGTAGCGACTACAGTTGGAGAGCAGTACTTC | CASSVATTVGEQYF
few | NA | TRBJ1-5 | TRBV6-8 | TGTGCCAGCAGTTCCTCTGACAGCAATCAGCCCCAGCATTTT | CASSSSDSNQPQHF
NA | TRBD2 | TRBJ2-4 | TRBV28 | TGTGCCAGCAGTGAACAAACTAGCGTCGGTAAAAACATTCAGTACTTC | CASSEQTSVGKNIQYF
few | TRBD2 | TRBJ2-7 | TRBV11-3 | TGTGCCAGCAGCTTAGACTGGGAGGGCTACGAGCAGTACTTC | CASSLDWEGYEQYF
NA | NA | TRBJ1-6 | TRBV14 | TGTGCCAGCAGCCAAGGGGCCAGCACCTGGGTGTCACCCCTCCACTTT | CASSQGASTWVSPLHF
few | NA | TRBJ1-2 | TRBV11-3 | TGTGCCAGCAGCTTAAACAGGCTTAACTATGGCTACACCTTC | CASSLNRLNYGYTF
NA | NA | TRBJ2-6 | TRBV11-3 | TGTGCCAGCAGGTGGGGGCACTCACAGGATTCTGGGGCCAACGTCCTGACTTTC | CASRWGHSQDSGANVLTF
once | TRBD2 | TRBJ2-1 | TRBV29-1 | TGCAGCGTTGAGACAACTAGCGGGAGGTACAATGAGCAGTTCTTC | CSVETTSGRYNEQFF
once | NA | TRBJ2-3 | TRBV19 | TGTGCCAGTAGACATGGCGGATCTAGCACAGATACGCAGTATTTT | CASRHGGSSTDTQYF
NA | TRBD2 | TRBJ2-5 | TRBV10-2 | TGCGCCAGCAGTGAGTCGACCCTAGCGGGCCAAGAGACCCAGTACTTC | CASSESTLAGQETQYF
few | NA | TRBJ2-1 | TRBV6-8 | TGTGCCAGCAGTTCCGGGACCTACAATGAGCAGTTCTTC | CASSSGTYNEQFF
few | NA | TRBJ2-5 | TRBV27 | TGTGCCAGCAGTTCCCTAGGGGCAGAGACCCAGTACTTC | CASSSLGAETQYF
once | NA | TRBJ2-7 | TRBV19 | TGTGCCAGTAGTATAGATCGTGCGACAGGCAACTACGAGCAGTACTTC | CASSIDRATGNYEQYF
NA | NA | TRBJ2-2 | TRBV16 | TGTGCCAGCACCTATAGGGCTGGAACAGGCAACACCGGGGAGCTGTTTTTT | CASTYRAGTGNTGELFF
few | NA | TRBJ2-1 | TRBV9 | TGTGCCAGCAGCGTAGATGGGGTCCCGCTAGATGAGCAGTTCTTC | CASSVDGVPLDEQFF